The source of this TCR beta chain is a study of blood T cell repertoires in COVID-19. Across the whole study: Specimens from acute and convalescent COVID-19 originated in the United States, Italy and Spain.

Per the original data handling: Cell counts per sample came from amplifying reference gene primers. The data were produced by immunoSEQ multiplex PCR, yet TCRdb's version contains in-frame clones alone and is incomplete. V, J and clone size derive from that table, while D and trimming were established from the DNA sequence. The sample holds around 40,000 clones, more than 70% seen once. Of note for this clone: Additional DNA sequences in this sample encode the identical CDR3.

V was trimmed by 4 bases and J by 0 bases, leaving 7 bases between them. CDR3 length: 14 residues. Germline V gene sequence: CDR1 SNHLY, CDR2 FYNNEI. The sequence was collected from a human donor in a cohort sampled during active COVID-19. Sequenced material: peripheral blood. This chain uses TRBV2 with TRBJ1-3; the D is unclear. The CDR3, as DNA: TGTGCCAGCAGTGCCGGGAGCTCTGGAAACACCATATATTTT. Amino acids: CASSAGSSGNTIYF.